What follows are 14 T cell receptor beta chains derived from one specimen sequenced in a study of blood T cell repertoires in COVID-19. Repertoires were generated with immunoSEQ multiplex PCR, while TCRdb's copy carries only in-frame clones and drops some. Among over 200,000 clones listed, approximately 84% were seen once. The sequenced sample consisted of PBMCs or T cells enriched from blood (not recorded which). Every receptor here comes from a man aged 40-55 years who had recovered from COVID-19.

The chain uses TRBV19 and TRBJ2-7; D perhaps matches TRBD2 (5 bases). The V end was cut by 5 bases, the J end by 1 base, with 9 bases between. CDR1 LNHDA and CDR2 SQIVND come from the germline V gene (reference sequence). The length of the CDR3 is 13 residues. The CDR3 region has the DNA TGTGCCAGTAGTCCGGACTCTTCCTACGAGCAGTACTTC. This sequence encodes CASSPDSSYEQYF.

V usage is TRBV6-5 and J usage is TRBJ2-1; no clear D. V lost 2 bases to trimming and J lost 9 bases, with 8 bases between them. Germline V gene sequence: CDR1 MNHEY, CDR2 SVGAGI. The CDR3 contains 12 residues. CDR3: CASSYLLGEQFF. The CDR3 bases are TGTGCCAGCAGTTACCTCCTCGGTGAGCAGTTCTTC.

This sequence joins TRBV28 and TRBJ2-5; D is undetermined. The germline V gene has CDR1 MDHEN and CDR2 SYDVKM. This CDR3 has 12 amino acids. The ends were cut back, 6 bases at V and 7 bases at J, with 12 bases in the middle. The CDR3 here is CASSRARGTQYF. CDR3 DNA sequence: TGTGCCAGCAGCCGTGCTAGAGGGACCCAGTACTTC.

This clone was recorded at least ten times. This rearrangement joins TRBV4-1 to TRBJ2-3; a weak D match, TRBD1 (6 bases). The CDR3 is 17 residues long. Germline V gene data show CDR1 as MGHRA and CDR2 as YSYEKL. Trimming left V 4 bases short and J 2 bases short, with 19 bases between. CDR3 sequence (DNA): TGCGCCAGCAGCCCAAACGCCGGGACACCAATCACAGATACGCAGTATTTT. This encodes CASSPNAGTPITDTQYF.

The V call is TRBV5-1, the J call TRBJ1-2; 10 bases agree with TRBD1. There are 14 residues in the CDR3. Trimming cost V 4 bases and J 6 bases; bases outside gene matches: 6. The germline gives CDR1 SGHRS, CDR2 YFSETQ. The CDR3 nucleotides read TGCGCCAGCAGCCCGACCGGGACAGGGGATGGCTACACCTTC. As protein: CASSPTGTGDGYTF.

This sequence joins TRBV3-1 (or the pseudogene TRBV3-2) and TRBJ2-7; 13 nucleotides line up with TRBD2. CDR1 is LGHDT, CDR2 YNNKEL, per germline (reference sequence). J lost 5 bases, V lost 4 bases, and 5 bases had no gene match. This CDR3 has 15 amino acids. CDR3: CASSLGTSGADEQYF. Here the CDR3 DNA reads TGTGCCAGCAGCCTAGGGACTAGCGGGGCCGACGAGCAGTACTTC.

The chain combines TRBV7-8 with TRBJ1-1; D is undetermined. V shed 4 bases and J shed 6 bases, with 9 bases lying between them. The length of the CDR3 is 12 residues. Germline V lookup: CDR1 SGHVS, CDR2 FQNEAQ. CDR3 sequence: CASSSRWPEAFF. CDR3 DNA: TGTGCCAGCAGCTCCCGCTGGCCTGAAGCTTTCTTT.

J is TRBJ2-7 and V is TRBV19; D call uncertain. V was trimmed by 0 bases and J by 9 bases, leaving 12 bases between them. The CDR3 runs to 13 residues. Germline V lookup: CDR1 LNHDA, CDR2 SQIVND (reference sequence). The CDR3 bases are TGTGCCAGTAGTATAGAGGGCCTACAAGGGCAGTACTTC. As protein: CASSIEGLQGQYF. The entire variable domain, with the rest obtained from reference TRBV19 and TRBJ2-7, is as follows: DGGITQSPKYLFRKEGQNVTLSCEQNLNHDAMYWYRQDPGQGLRLIYYSQIVNDFQKGDIAEGYSVSREKKESFPLTVTSAQKNPTAFYLCASSIEGLQGQYFGPGTRLTVT.

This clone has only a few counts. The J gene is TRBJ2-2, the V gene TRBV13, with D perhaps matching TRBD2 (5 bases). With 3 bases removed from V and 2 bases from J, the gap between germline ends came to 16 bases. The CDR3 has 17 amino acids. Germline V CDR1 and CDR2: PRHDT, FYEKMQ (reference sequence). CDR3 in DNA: TGTGCCAGCAGCTTCTATCCGGGAAGGGTCAACACCGGGGAGCTGTTTTTT. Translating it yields CASSFYPGRVNTGELFF.

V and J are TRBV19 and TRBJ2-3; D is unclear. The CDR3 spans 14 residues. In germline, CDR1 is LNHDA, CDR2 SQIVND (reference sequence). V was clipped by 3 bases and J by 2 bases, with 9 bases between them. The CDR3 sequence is CASSMALSTDTQYF. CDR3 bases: TGTGCCAGTAGTATGGCTCTCTCCACAGATACGCAGTATTTT.

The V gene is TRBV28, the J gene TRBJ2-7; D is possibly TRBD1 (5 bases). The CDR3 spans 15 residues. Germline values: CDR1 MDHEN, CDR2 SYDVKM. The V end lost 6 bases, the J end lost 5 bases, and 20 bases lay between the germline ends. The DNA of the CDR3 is TGTGCCAGCAGGAGAAGTGGGGCCAGGGCCCACGAGCAGTACTTC. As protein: CASRRSGARAHEQYF.

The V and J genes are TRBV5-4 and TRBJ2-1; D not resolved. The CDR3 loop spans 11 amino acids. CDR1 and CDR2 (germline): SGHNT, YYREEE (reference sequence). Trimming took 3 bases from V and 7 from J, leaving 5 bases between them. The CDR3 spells CASSSTNEQFF. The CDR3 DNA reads TGTGCCAGCAGCTCGACTAATGAGCAGTTCTTC.

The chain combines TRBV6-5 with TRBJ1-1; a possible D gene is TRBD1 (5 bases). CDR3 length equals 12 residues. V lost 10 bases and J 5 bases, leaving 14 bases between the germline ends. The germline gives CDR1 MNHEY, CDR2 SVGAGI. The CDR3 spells CATRTQGTEAFF. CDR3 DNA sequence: TGTGCCACCCGGACCCAGGGAACTGAAGCTTTCTTT.

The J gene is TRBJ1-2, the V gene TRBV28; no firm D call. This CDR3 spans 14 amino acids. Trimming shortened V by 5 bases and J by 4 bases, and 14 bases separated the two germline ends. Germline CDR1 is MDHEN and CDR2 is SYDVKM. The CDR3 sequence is CASSVGGPSYGYTF. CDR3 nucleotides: TGTGCCAGCAGTGTCGGCGGGCCCTCCTATGGCTACACCTTC.